The 8 T cell receptor beta chains reported below all come from one sample, sequenced in a study of shared clonotypes between healthy human individuals. The assay was immunoSEQ multiplex PCR, and TCRdb's table has in-frame clones only and misses some. The profile shows more than 1,200,000 clones, less than 99% of them singletons. The material sequenced was naive CD4+ T cells sorted from blood. Subset described: CD45RA+ positively selected. The receptors originated from a young man in good health.

This chain joins TRBV10-3 and TRBJ2-2, with D tentatively TRBD1 (5 bases). The CDR3 totals 13 residues. V was clipped by 8 bases and J by 6 bases, with 13 bases between them. Germline V gives CDR1 ENHRY, CDR2 SYGVKD. CDR3 in DNA: TGTGCCATCGCGGACAAGGGTGCCGGGGAGCTGTTTTTT. Protein sequence: CAIADKGAGELFF.

As regards this clone: This CDR3 is also generated by other DNA sequences in the sample. V and J are TRBV5-1 and TRBJ2-3; no clear D gene. The CDR3 extends over 12 amino acids. Trimming removed 1 base at V and 6 bases at J, with 6 bases between. CDR1 and CDR2 (germline): SGHRS, YFSETQ. In DNA, the CDR3 is TGCGCCAGCAGCTTGAATGGGGATACGCAGTATTTT. Translated, it gives CASSLNGDTQYF.

V usage is TRBV14 and J usage is TRBJ2-1; 15 bases are a match to TRBD2. Per germline, CDR1 SGHDN and CDR2 FVKESK. There are 18 residues in the CDR3. J gave up 2 bases and V 5 bases, and 7 bases lay outside the gene matches. This CDR3 is CASSWTSGRVLAYNEQFF. CDR3 bases: TGTGCCAGCAGCTGGACTAGCGGGAGGGTACTGGCCTACAATGAGCAGTTCTTC.

The V and J genes are TRBV10-3 and TRBJ1-5; 7 nucleotides agree with TRBD1. The length of the CDR3 is 16 residues. The trim removed 5 bases at V and 0 bases at J, leaving 7 bases unmatched. Germline V CDR1 and CDR2: ENHRY, SYGVKD. DNA of the CDR3: TGTGCCATCAGTTCGACAGGGAAATATAGCAATCAGCCCCAGCATTTT. Its protein product is CAISSTGKYSNQPQHF.

With regard to this clone: This CDR3 is also generated by other DNA sequences in the sample. The chain has TRBV9 and TRBJ2-3; D remains ambiguous. Germline CDR1 reads SGDLS; CDR2 reads YYNGEE. The CDR3 consists of 14 residues. V lost 0 bases, J lost 0 bases, and 5 bases lay in between. The CDR3 coding sequence is TGTGCCAGCAGCGTAGGTGGAAGCACAGATACGCAGTATTTT. Its protein product is CASSVGGSTDTQYF. Using reference TRBV9 and TRBJ2-3 for the parts outside the CDR3, the full variable domain is DSGVTQTPKHLITATGQRVTLRCSPRSGDLSVYWYQQSLDQGLQFLIQYYNGEERAKGNILERFSAQQFPDLHSELNLSSLELGDSALYFCASSVGGSTDTQYFGPGTRLTVL.

This clone was found once. J is TRBJ2-6 and V is TRBV4-1; D unclear. Germline CDR1 MGHRA, CDR2 YSYEKL. The CDR3 runs to 18 residues. Trimming pared 2 bases from V and 1 base from J, leaving 15 bases between. CDR3 bases: TGCGCCAGCAGCCAATCAGCGCCACTCCTGTCTGGGGCCAACGTCCTGACTTTC. It specifies CASSQSAPLLSGANVLTF.

J is TRBJ1-1 and V is TRBV2, with 7 bases matching TRBD1. This CDR3 spans 15 amino acids. Per the germline V gene, CDR1 is SNHLY and CDR2 is FYNNEI. J was trimmed by 3 bases and V by 8 bases; bases with no gene match: 12. The CDR3 loop is CASGAGGRGDTEAFF. The DNA for the CDR3 is TGTGCCAGCGGAGCGGGAGGCAGGGGGGACACTGAAGCTTTCTTT.

The chain couples TRBV7-9 to TRBJ2-2; 12 nucleotides agree with TRBD2. Per the germline V gene, CDR1 is SEHNR and CDR2 is FQNEAQ (reference sequence). Unmatched junction bases numbered 10, after V lost 5 bases and J lost 3 bases. The CDR3 runs to 18 residues. CDR3 sequence (DNA): TGTGCCAGCAGCCCCCCTGGGAGACTAGCGGGGGACACCGGGGAGCTGTTTTTT. This encodes CASSPPGRLAGDTGELFF. Drawing the rest from reference TRBV7-9 and TRBJ2-2, the complete variable domain is DTGVSQNPRHKITKRGQNVTFRCDPISEHNRLYWYRQTLGQGPEFLTYFQNEAQLEKSRLLSDRFSAERPKGSFSTLEIQRTEQGDSAMYLCASSPPGRLAGDTGELFFGEGSRLTVL.